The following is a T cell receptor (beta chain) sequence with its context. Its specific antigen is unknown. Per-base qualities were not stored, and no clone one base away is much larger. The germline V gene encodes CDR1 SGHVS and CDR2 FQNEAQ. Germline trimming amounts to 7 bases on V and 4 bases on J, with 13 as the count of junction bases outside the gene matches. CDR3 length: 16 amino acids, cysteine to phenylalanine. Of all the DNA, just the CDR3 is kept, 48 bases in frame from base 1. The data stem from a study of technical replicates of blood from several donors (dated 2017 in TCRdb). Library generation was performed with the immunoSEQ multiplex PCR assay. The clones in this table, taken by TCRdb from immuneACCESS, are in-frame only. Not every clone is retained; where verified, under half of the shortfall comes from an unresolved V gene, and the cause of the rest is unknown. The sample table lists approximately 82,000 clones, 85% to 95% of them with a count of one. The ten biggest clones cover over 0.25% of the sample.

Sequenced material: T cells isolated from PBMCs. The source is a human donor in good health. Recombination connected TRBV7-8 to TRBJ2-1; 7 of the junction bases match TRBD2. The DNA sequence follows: TGTGCCAGCAACCGAAGGGAGGGGCCGGAGTACAATGAGCAGTTCTTC. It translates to CASNRREGPEYNEQFF.